A single TCR beta chain is shown here with its context. What it binds is not known. TCRdb fed the RACE reads into MiXCR, producing one record per CDR3 protein. The table lists 300,000 to 450,000 distinct CDR3 sequences, approximately 5.1% of them singletons. This record comes from a study of human T cells and chemical hapten exposure. The overall study: Chiefly women, the patients showed alopecia areata, totalis or universalis. Study-wide results and caveats: With alopecia, donors may have immune responses unlike healthy people's.

Time point of the sample: pre-sensitization, week 0. Treatment in this sample: therapeutic diphenylcyclopropenone sensitization with weekly scalp DPC. It was from unfractionated whole blood that total RNA was extracted. This CDR3 region has 13 residues. V is TRBV21-1 and J is TRBJ1-2; the D call of TRBD1 is as the table states it, not checked on the DNA. TRBV21-1 is deemed a pseudogene. The clonotype originates from a woman in her fifties or sixties with alopecia areata. Some clones in this sample may be carry-over from other donors' samples. Sequences were derived from whole blood, sampled in connection with sensitization to the hapten diphenylcyclopropenone (DPC). CDR3 loop: CASSSHARGGYTF. In DNA form, the CDR3 reads TGTGCCAGCAGCTCCCACGCCAGGGGCGGCTACACCTTC.